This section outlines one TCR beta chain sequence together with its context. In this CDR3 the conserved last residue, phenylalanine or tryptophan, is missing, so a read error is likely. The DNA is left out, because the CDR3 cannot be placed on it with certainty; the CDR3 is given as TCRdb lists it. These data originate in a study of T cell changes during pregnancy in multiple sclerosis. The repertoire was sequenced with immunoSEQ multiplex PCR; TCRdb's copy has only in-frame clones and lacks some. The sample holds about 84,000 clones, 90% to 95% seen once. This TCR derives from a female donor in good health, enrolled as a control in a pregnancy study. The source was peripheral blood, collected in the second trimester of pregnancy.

CDR3 residues: CASSFGSPS. V gene TRBV27 combines with J gene TRBJ1-2. The CDR3 is 9 residues long, ends included. Germline V gene lookup returns CDR1 MNHEY and CDR2 SMNVEV (reference sequence).